This TCR beta chain was documented in a study of CD8 T cells in Susac syndrome. About 0.5 to 1 ug RNA was reverse transcribed with random hexamers. TCRdb redid the calling of the immunoSEQ multiplex PCR reads with MiXCR, one entry per CDR3 protein. Found here are about 140,000 distinct CDR3 sequences, approximately 95% of them singletons; the top ten hold roughly 0.29%. The material sequenced was CD8+ T cells from PBMCs. This receptor was obtained from a human donor in good health.

CDR3 residues: CSASPRTAFNYEQYF. The CDR3 DNA is TGCAGTGCTAGTCCACGGACAGCCTTTAACTACGAGCAGTACTTC. This chain joins TRBV20-1 and TRBJ2-7; D might be TRBD1 (6 bases). The ends were cut back, 3 bases at V and 3 bases at J, with 18 bases in the middle. Germline CDR1 DFQATT, CDR2 SNEGSKA (reference sequence). The CDR3 totals 15 residues.